These 4 T cell receptor beta chains were all obtained from the same sample, sequenced in a study of blood T cell repertoires in COVID-19. Profiling relied on immunoSEQ multiplex PCR, and the TCRdb table lists in-frame clones only, not all of them. The sample holds about 400,000 clones, about 86% seen once. Sequencing was carried out using peripheral blood. Source of these receptors: a woman aged 55-69 years with COVID-19, enrolled during active disease.

This clone has a single count. The chain carries TRBV18 and TRBJ1-4; 7 positions agree with TRBD1. V gave up 3 bases and J gave up 2 bases; unmatched junction bases: 6. Germline V CDR1 and CDR2: KGHSH, LQKENI. The CDR3 runs to 16 residues. CDR3 protein: CASSPRQGWTNEKLFF. CDR3 nucleotide sequence: TGTGCCAGCTCACCCCGACAGGGTTGGACTAATGAAAAACTGTTTTTT.

The chain links TRBV4-1 to TRBJ1-2; TRBD1 agrees at 7 bases. Unmatched junction bases numbered 5, after V lost 2 bases and J lost 2 bases. The CDR3 runs to 15 residues. Germline CDR1 is MGHRA and CDR2 is YSYEKL. The CDR3 DNA sequence: TGCGCCAGCAGCCAATTCCCGGGACAGAACTATGGCTACACCTTC. Translated: CASSQFPGQNYGYTF.

This chain links TRBV30 with TRBJ1-2; 7 bases are shared with TRBD1. Germline V gene sequence: CDR1 GTSNPN, CDR2 SVGIG (reference sequence). Losses at the gene ends were 5 bases for V and 4 bases for J; bases not matched to a gene: 4. CDR3 length: 12 residues. In DNA form, the CDR3 reads TGTGCCTGGGAACAGGGGCCCTATGGCTACACCTTC. It encodes CAWEQGPYGYTF.

V and J are TRBV11-2 and TRBJ1-5, with 11 nucleotides matching TRBD1. The CDR3 spans 17 residues. Looked up from germline, CDR1 is SGHAT and CDR2 is FQNNGV. Germline trimming cut 5 bases from V and 5 bases from J; bases unmatched to any gene: 11. The DNA for the CDR3 is TGTGCCAGCAGCCGGGGACAGGGGGGAATGGGGGATCAGCCCCAGCATTTT. Protein: CASSRGQGGMGDQPQHF. Full variable domain (rest looked up from reference TRBV11-2 and TRBJ1-5): EAGVAQSPRYKIIEKRQSVAFWCNPISGHATLYWYQQILGQGPKLLIQFQNNGVVDDSQLPKDRFSAERLKGVDSTLKIQPAKLEDSAVYLCASSRGQGGMGDQPQHFGDGTRLSIL.